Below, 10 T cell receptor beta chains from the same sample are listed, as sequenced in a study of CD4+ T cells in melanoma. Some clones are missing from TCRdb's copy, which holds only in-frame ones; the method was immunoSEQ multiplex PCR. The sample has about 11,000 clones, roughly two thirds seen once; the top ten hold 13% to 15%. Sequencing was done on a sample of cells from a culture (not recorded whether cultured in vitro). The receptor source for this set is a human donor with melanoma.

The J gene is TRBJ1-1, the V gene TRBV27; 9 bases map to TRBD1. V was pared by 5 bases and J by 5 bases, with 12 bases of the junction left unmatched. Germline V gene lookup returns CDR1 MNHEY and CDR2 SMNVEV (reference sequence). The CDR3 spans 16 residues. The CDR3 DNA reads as TGTGCCAGCAGTCTCCTCCCCGGACAGGGGAGAACTGAAGCTTTCTTT. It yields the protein CASSLLPGQGRTEAFF.

The CDR3 nucleotides are TGTGCCAGCAGTTCTGGACAGGGAGGGGGCTACACCTTC. Its translation is CASSSGQGGGYTF. The rearrangement uses TRBV28 and TRBJ1-2; 8 bases agree with TRBD1. Germline CDR1 reads MDHEN; CDR2 reads SYDVKM. Trimming at V came to 4 bases and at J to 8 bases, leaving 6 bases not matched to a gene. The CDR3 length is 13 residues.

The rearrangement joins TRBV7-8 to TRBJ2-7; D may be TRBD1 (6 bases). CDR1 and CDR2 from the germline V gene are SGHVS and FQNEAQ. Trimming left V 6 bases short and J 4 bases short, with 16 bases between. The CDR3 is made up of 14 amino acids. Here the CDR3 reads CASRQDRQRYEQYF. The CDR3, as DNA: TGTGCCAGCAGACAAGACAGGCAGCGTTACGAGCAGTACTTC.

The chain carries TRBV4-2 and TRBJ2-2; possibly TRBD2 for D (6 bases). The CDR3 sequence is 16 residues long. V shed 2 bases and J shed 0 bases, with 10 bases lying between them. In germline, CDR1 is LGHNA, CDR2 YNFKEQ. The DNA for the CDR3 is TGTGCCAGCAGCCAAATCTTAGCGGCGAACACCGGGGAGCTGTTTTTT. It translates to CASSQILAANTGELFF.

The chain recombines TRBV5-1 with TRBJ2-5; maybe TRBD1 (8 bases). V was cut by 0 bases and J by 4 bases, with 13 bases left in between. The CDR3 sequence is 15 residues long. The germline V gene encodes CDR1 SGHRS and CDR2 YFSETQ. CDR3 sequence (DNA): TGCGCCAGCAGCTTGGCTAACAGGGGGGGAGAGACCCAGTACTTC. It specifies CASSLANRGGETQYF.

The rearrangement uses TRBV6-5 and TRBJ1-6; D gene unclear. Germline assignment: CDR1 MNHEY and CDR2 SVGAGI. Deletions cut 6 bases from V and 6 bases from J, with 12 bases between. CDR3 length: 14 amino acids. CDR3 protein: CASRSRTLNSPLHF. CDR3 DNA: TGTGCCAGCAGGAGTCGGACTCTTAATTCACCCCTCCACTTT.

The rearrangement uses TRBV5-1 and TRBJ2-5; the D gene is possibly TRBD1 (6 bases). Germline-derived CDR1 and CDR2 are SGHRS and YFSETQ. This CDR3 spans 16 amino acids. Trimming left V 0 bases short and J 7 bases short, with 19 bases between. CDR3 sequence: CASSLGYGTRSRTQYF. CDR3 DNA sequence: TGCGCCAGCAGCTTGGGGTACGGGACACGTTCGAGGACCCAGTACTTC.

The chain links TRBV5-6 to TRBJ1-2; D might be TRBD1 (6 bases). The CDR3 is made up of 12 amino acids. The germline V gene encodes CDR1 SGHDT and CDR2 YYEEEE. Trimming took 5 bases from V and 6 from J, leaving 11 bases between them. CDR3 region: CASRSGAHGYTF. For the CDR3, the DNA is TGTGCCAGCAGATCGGGGGCCCATGGCTACACCTTC.

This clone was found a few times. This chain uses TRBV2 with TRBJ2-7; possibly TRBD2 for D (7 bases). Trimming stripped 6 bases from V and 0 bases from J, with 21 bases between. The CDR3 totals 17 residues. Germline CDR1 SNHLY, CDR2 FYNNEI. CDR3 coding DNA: TGTGCCAGCAGCCAAGCCGGAGGGGGACTACGCTCCTACGAGCAGTACTTC. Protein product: CASSQAGGGLRSYEQYF.

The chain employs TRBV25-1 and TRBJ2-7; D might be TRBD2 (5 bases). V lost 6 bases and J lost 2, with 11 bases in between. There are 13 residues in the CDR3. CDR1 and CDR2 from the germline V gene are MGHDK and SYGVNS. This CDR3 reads CASRGTGTYEQYF. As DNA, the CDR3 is TGTGCCAGCAGGGGTACGGGAACCTACGAGCAGTACTTC.